This T cell receptor (beta chain) was captured in a study of blood T cells in healthy people across ages. Primers used in a second PCR of roughly 6 to 12 cycles were a sample-barcoded 5' primer and a J-beta primer mix. CDR3-containing paired-end reads numbered at least 3 million in each sample. TCRdb reprocessed the 5' RACE reads via MiXCR and lists one record per CDR3 protein. Of about 1.6 million distinct CDR3 sequences listed, about 31% are singletons. Isolation recovered at least 7 million PBMCs from every sample. Notes on this clonotype: Possible read error: a much larger clone is one base away.

The CDR3 is made up of 13 amino acids. Germline assignment: CDR1 MGHRA and CDR2 YSYEKL. The chain employs TRBV4-1 and TRBJ2-5; 10 bases match TRBD1. Near its end, the DNA agrees better with TRBJ2-7, so the J call may be wrong. This receptor was obtained from a woman aged 25-40 years in good health. The sequenced material came from blood. The CDR3 DNA follows: TGCGCCAACAGCGCCGGGACAGGGGACGAGCAGTACTTC. It is translated as CANSAGTGDEQYF.